The 18 T cell receptor beta chains below were found in one sample sequenced in a study of control samples from healthy donors and cancer patients. Only in-frame clones appear in the TCRdb table, and some are missing; sequencing was by immunoSEQ multiplex PCR. The data show under 200,000 clones, with 91% seen just once and about 1.6% held by the top ten. The sample was blood. These receptors were collected from a woman in her twenties or thirties in good health.

V and J are TRBV3-1 (or the pseudogene TRBV3-2) and TRBJ2-7; D is unclear. Germline V gene sequence: CDR1 LGHDT, CDR2 YNNKEL (reference sequence). Trimming took off 1 base at V and 3 bases at J, with 13 bases between the two ends. The CDR3 totals 15 residues. Written as DNA, the CDR3 is TGTGCCAGCAGCCAAGTTTGCGAGGAGATCTACGAGCAGTACTTC. Its protein product is CASSQVCEEIYEQYF.

This clone was observed once. The V call is TRBV19, the J call TRBJ1-2; perhaps TRBD1 as D (6 bases). The germline V gene has CDR1 LNHDA and CDR2 SQIVND (reference sequence). Trimming cost V 3 bases and J 5 bases, with 10 bases left between them. This CDR3 has 13 amino acids. The DNA of the CDR3 is TGTGCCAGTAGTATGTCAGGGGTATATGGCTACACCTTC. Protein product: CASSMSGVYGYTF.

This clone was seen once. J is TRBJ1-6 and V is TRBV10-1; 10 bases line up with TRBD1. This CDR3 is built from 17 residues. Germline CDR1 reads WNHNN; CDR2 reads SYGVQD (reference sequence). The ends lost 5 bases at V and 0 bases at J; junction bases unmatched: 4. The CDR3 bases are TGCGCCAGCAGTCCGGACAGGGGGAGCTCCTATAATTCACCCCTCCACTTT. This gives the protein CASSPDRGSSYNSPLHF.

This chain connects TRBV3-1 (or the pseudogene TRBV3-2) to TRBJ1-2, with 8 bases fitting TRBD1. CDR1 LGHDT and CDR2 YNNKEL come from the germline V gene (reference sequence). Trimming took 4 bases from V and 2 from J; bases not matched to a gene: 0. CDR3 length equals 13 residues. CDR3 DNA sequence: TGTGCCAGCAGCCGGACAGGGAACTATGGCTACACCTTC. Translated: CASSRTGNYGYTF.

The V and J genes are TRBV24-1 and TRBJ2-3, with TRBD2 matching over 14 bases. Per the germline V gene, CDR1 is KGHDR and CDR2 is SFDVKD. With 3 bases clipped from V and 5 bases from J, the junction kept 6 bases outside the gene matches. This CDR3 has 17 amino acids. The CDR3 DNA sequence: TGTGCCACCAGTGATCCGCGACTAGCGGGGGGGAGAGATACGCAGTATTTT. Its translation is CATSDPRLAGGRDTQYF.

With regard to this clone: Other DNA sequences from this sample encode an identical CDR3 as well. The chain carries TRBV10-3 and TRBJ2-3; the match to TRBD2 covers 14 bases. V dropped 4 bases and J dropped 4; count of bases not matched to a gene: 1. The CDR3 loop spans 15 amino acids. The germline V gene encodes CDR1 ENHRY and CDR2 SYGVKD. DNA for the CDR3: TGTGCCATCAGTGGGACTAGCGGGGGGCCAGATACGCAGTATTTT. Translation: CAISGTSGGPDTQYF.

This chain links TRBV23-1 with TRBJ1-1; unclear D gene. TRBV23-1 is an ORF for which the function is uncertain. The V end was cut by 3 bases, the J end by 0 bases, with 11 bases between. This CDR3 spans 15 amino acids. The DNA for the CDR3 is TGCGCCAGCAGTCATCACGGGATCATGAACACTGAAGCTTTCTTT. This codes for CASSHHGIMNTEAFF.

The gene calls are TRBV19 and TRBJ2-2; 13 bases map to TRBD2. Germline CDR1 and CDR2: LNHDA and SQIVND (reference sequence). The CDR3 covers 16 residues. V trimming: 6 bases; J trimming: 5 bases; junction bases outside the gene matches: 6. In nucleotides, the CDR3 is TGTGCCAGTAGGAGACTAGCGGGAGGTCGTACCGGGGAGCTGTTTTTT. Its protein is CASRRLAGGRTGELFF. The full variable domain, with the rest looked up from reference TRBV19 and TRBJ2-2, is DGGITQSPKYLFRKEGQNVTLSCEQNLNHDAMYWYRQDPGQGLRLIYYSQIVNDFQKGDIAEGYSVSREKKESFPLTVTSAQKNPTAFYLCASRRLAGGRTGELFFGEGSRLTVL.

The chain couples TRBV7-2 to TRBJ1-4; no definite D call. Germline loops: CDR1 SGHTA, CDR2 FQGNSA. This CDR3 contains 14 residues. Trimming left V 3 bases short and J 0 bases short, with 5 bases between. Here the CDR3 DNA reads TGTGCCAGCAGCTTTCGGGCAACTAATGAAAAACTGTTTTTT. This encodes CASSFRATNEKLFF.

The chain carries TRBV4-3 and TRBJ2-3; D tentatively fits TRBD1 or TRBD2 (6 bases each). V lost 3 bases and J 4 bases, leaving 20 bases between the germline ends. Per the germline V gene, CDR1 is LGHNA and CDR2 is YSLEER. The CDR3 contains 17 residues. The CDR3 spells CASSQDSGATGPDTQYF. The CDR3, as DNA: TGCGCCAGCAGCCAGGATAGCGGAGCCACAGGGCCAGATACGCAGTATTTT.

V and J are TRBV10-3 and TRBJ2-2, with 9 positions matching TRBD2. The CDR3 is made up of 15 amino acids. The V gene's germline CDR1 is ENHRY and CDR2 SYGVKD. Trimming took 0 bases from V and 4 from J; bases not matched to a gene: 0. The DNA for the CDR3 is TGTGCCATCAGTGAGTCTAGCGGGAGCACCGGGGAGCTGTTTTTT. It codes for CAISESSGSTGELFF.

V gene TRBV28 combines with J gene TRBJ1-4, with unresolved D. Germline assignment: CDR1 MDHEN and CDR2 SYDVKM. Trimming cost V 5 bases and J 1 base, with 11 bases left between them. CDR3 size: 15 residues. The CDR3 loop is CASSSPTLTNEKLFF. The CDR3 DNA sequence: TGTGCCAGCAGTAGCCCGACCTTAACTAATGAAAAACTGTTTTTT.

The rearrangement links TRBV6-1 to TRBJ2-7; 10 nucleotides agree with TRBD2. Unmatched junction bases numbered 5, after V lost 2 bases and J lost 4 bases. This CDR3 is built from 15 residues. Germline V gene lookup returns CDR1 MNHNS and CDR2 SASEGT. The CDR3 DNA follows: TGTGCCAGCAGTGAATCCGCTAGCGGGAGTTACGAGCAGTACTTC. Its protein is CASSESASGSYEQYF.

The chain uses TRBV28 and TRBJ1-1; no definite D call. Germline CDR1 and CDR2: MDHEN and SYDVKM. Between the trimmed V and J ends, which lost 5 bases and 1 base, there was a span of 11 bases. This CDR3 has 14 amino acids. CDR3 protein: CASSPQPKNTEAFF. CDR3 DNA sequence: TGTGCCAGCAGTCCCCAGCCGAAGAACACTGAAGCTTTCTTT.

CDR3 amino acids: CATSDRSNTEAFF. CDR3 in DNA: TGTGCCACCTCCGACAGATCTAACACTGAAGCTTTCTTT. V and J are TRBV6-5 and TRBJ1-1, with D perhaps TRBD1 (5 bases). This CDR3 is 13 amino acids long. The ends were cut back, 10 bases at V and 2 bases at J, with 14 bases in the middle. In germline, CDR1 is MNHEY, CDR2 SVGAGI.

This rearrangement joins TRBV6-2 or TRBV6-3 to TRBJ2-1; the D gene is possibly TRBD1 (6 bases). V lost 8 bases and J lost 0, with 11 bases in between. The CDR3 consists of 14 residues. The germline gives CDR1 MNHEY, CDR2 SVGEGT. The CDR3 coding sequence is TGTGCCAGCGGCCGGGACACCTCCTACAATGAGCAGTTCTTC. It codes for CASGRDTSYNEQFF.

The V call is TRBV2, the J call TRBJ1-1; 12 bases align to TRBD1. J lost 6 bases, V lost 6 bases, and 5 bases had no gene match. Germline V gene data show CDR1 as SNHLY and CDR2 as FYNNEI. The CDR3 consists of 14 residues. The CDR3, as DNA: TGTGCCAGCAGGACCGGGACAGGGGGCTCTGAAGCTTTCTTT. Its translation is CASRTGTGGSEAFF.

The V gene is TRBV4-1, the J gene TRBJ2-1, with 8 bases matching TRBD2. Unmatched junction bases numbered 14, after V lost 0 bases and J lost 7 bases. The CDR3 is 18 amino acids. The germline CDR1 and CDR2 sequences are MGHRA and YSYEKL. The CDR3 spells CASSQEEIAGPPMNEQFF. Written as DNA, the CDR3 is TGCGCCAGCAGCCAAGAGGAGATAGCGGGGCCTCCTATGAATGAGCAGTTCTTC.